This T cell receptor (beta chain) was sequenced for a study of somatic mutations in cytotoxic T cells in rheumatoid arthritis. In the study overall: Patient blood (roughly 30 ml EDTA) was collected right after diagnosis, preceding any treatment. Study-level findings and limits: Nobody knew which antigens the expanded CD8+ clones targeted.

Trimming took 10 bases from V and 4 from J, leaving 10 bases between them. Germline loops: CDR1 LNHDA, CDR2 SQIVND (reference sequence). The CDR3 runs 11 residues. Positive magnetic bead selection separated CD4+ and CD8+ cells, and flow cytometry confirmed purity. Comment on this clone: Antigen: not known.

Assay: immunoSEQ multiplex PCR; the TCRdb copy retains only in-frame clones and omits some. The data contain tens of thousands of clones, roughly four fifths of them singletons. This TCR derives from an adult with rheumatoid arthritis. The sample consisted of CD8+ T cells sorted from blood. The chain links TRBV19 to TRBJ1-1; D may be TRBD1 (5 bases). The DNA for the CDR3 is TGTGCCATTTCGGGGCCCACTGAAGCTTTCTTT. It translates to CAISGPTEAFF. The full variable domain, in which reference TRBV19 and TRBJ1-1 provide the parts outside the CDR3, is DGGITQSPKYLFRKEGQNVTLSCEQNLNHDAMYWYRQDPGQGLRLIYYSQIVNDFQKGDIAEGYSVSREKKESFPLTVTSAQKNPTAFYLCAISGPTEAFFGQGTRLTVV.